The 17 T cell receptor beta chains given below trace back to one sample, sequenced in a study of high-grade serous ovarian cancer treatment subgroups. Tumor tissue was taken before any definitive surgery or chemotherapy was given. Sequenced by immunoSEQ multiplex PCR; TCRdb stores in-frame clones only, minus some. Of roughly 18,000 clones in the sample, around 79% were seen once. Sequences were obtained from tumor tissue. The receptors originated from a human donor with high-grade serous ovarian cancer.

This clone was seen a handful of times. The chain couples TRBV29-1 to TRBJ2-2; the match to TRBD2 covers 9 bases. The V gene's germline CDR1 is SQVTM and CDR2 ANQGSEA. The CDR3 is 16 residues long. The trim removed 6 bases at V and 0 bases at J, leaving 8 bases unmatched. CDR3 protein: CSVGGGRETNTGELFF. CDR3 coding DNA: TGCAGCGTCGGGGGCGGGAGGGAAACGAACACCGGGGAGCTGTTTTTT.

The chain is built from TRBV7-2 and TRBJ2-7, with a tentative D call TRBD1 (6 bases). V lost 5 bases and J lost 4, with 9 bases in between. The CDR3 is made up of 12 amino acids. Per germline, CDR1 SGHTA and CDR2 FQGNSA. CDR3 sequence (DNA): TGTGCCAGCAGCGATAGGGGGTACGAGCAGTACTTC. This sequence encodes CASSDRGYEQYF.

Only one count was recorded for this clone. The chain recombines TRBV10-3 with TRBJ2-2, with D maybe TRBD1 (6 bases). CDR3 length: 14 residues. The V gene's germline CDR1 is ENHRY and CDR2 SYGVKD. V was pared by 4 bases and J by 7 bases, with 13 bases between. CDR3 residues: CAISGAGVDGELFF. For the CDR3, the DNA is TGTGCCATCAGTGGGGCAGGGGTTGACGGGGAGCTGTTTTTT.

A single count supports this clone. The chain employs TRBV27 and TRBJ2-7; the D gene could be TRBD1 or TRBD2 (5 bases each). CDR1 and CDR2 from the germline V gene are MNHEY and SMNVEV (reference sequence). There are 15 residues in the CDR3. V was trimmed by 7 bases and J by 0 bases, leaving 16 bases between them. CDR3 DNA: TGTGCCAGCAAAATGGGGGTTTCAAGCTCCTACGAGCAGTACTTC. Translated, it gives CASKMGVSSSYEQYF.

The V call is TRBV7-9, the J call TRBJ1-2; D is perhaps TRBD1 (5 bases). Looked up from germline, CDR1 is SEHNR and CDR2 is FQNEAQ (reference sequence). The V end was cut by 7 bases, the J end by 4 bases, with 16 bases between. CDR3 length: 14 residues. Here the CDR3 DNA reads TGTGCCAGCACCGCTTTGGGGGAAACCTATGGCTACACCTTC. Its translation: CASTALGETYGYTF.

The chain couples TRBV7-2 to TRBJ2-1, with TRBD2 matching over 13 bases. Trimming removed 5 bases from V and 10 bases from J; junction bases left unmatched: 8. Per germline, CDR1 SGHTA and CDR2 FQGNSA. This CDR3 contains 15 residues. The CDR3 here is CASSQGLAGAEEQFF. CDR3 bases: TGTGCCAGCAGCCAAGGACTAGCGGGAGCGGAGGAGCAGTTCTTC.

The genes are TRBV7-2 and TRBJ1-2, with 8 bases identical to TRBD1. Germline loops: CDR1 SGHTA, CDR2 FQGNSA. CDR3 length: 15 residues. V lost 5 bases and J lost 4; bases outside the gene matches: 9. The CDR3 is CASSRNYDRGYGYTF. The CDR3 nucleotides are TGTGCCAGCAGCCGAAATTACGACAGGGGCTATGGCTACACCTTC.

CDR3 sequence reads: CASSVKENYGYTF. In DNA, the CDR3 is TGTGCCAGCAGTGTTAAGGAAAACTATGGCTACACCTTC. The chain has TRBV2 and TRBJ1-2; no reliable D call. Germline V gene lookup returns CDR1 SNHLY and CDR2 FYNNEI. This CDR3 has 13 amino acids. With 4 bases removed from V and 2 bases from J, the gap between germline ends came to 8 bases.

The chain carries TRBV6-1 and TRBJ1-5; D is unresolved. The CDR3 contains 13 residues. From germline, CDR1 is MNHNS and CDR2 SASEGT. Trimming took 8 bases from V and 3 from J, leaving 11 bases between them. DNA of the CDR3: TGTGCCAGCGACGGTTTCAACAATCAGCCCCAGCATTTT. This encodes CASDGFNNQPQHF.

The J gene is TRBJ1-4, the V gene TRBV9; no firm D call. CDR1 and CDR2 (germline): SGDLS, YYNGEE. Trimming took 10 bases from V and 6 from J, leaving 13 bases between them. This CDR3 comprises 12 residues. This CDR3 is CALLREDEKLFF. For the CDR3, the DNA is TGTGCCCTCCTCCGGGAAGATGAAAAACTGTTTTTT.

Only one count was recorded for this clone. V usage is TRBV28 and J usage is TRBJ2-7, with 7 positions matching TRBD2. V lost 6 bases to trimming and J lost 3 bases; unmatched junction nucleotides: 11. This CDR3 comprises 15 residues. Germline V lookup: CDR1 MDHEN, CDR2 SYDVKM. Written as DNA, the CDR3 is TGTGCCAGCAGGGGGGAGTCTAGCGGTAACTACGAGCAGTACTTC. Translating it yields CASRGESSGNYEQYF.

This clone was seen only a few times. The chain has TRBV30 and TRBJ1-4; tentatively, D is TRBD1 (5 bases). CDR3 length: 14 amino acids. V shed 1 base and J shed 3 bases, with 9 bases lying between them. Germline-derived CDR1 and CDR2 are GTSNPN and SVGIG (reference sequence). The CDR3: CAWSGQGANEKLFF. CDR3 DNA sequence: TGTGCCTGGAGTGGGCAGGGTGCTAATGAAAAACTGTTTTTT.

The chain couples TRBV10-3 to TRBJ2-3; D possibly corresponds to TRBD2 (5 bases). V shed 3 bases and J shed 5 bases, with 12 bases lying between them. CDR3 length equals 14 residues. Germline lookup yields CDR1 ENHRY and CDR2 SYGVKD. The CDR3: CAISDAGSGDTQYF. The CDR3 bases are TGTGCCATCAGTGATGCGGGCAGTGGAGATACGCAGTATTTT.

This chain connects TRBV14 to TRBJ2-5; 8 nucleotides align to TRBD1. Germline loops: CDR1 SGHDN, CDR2 FVKESK. This CDR3 is 13 amino acids long. After removal of 7 bases from V and 2 bases from J, the junction contained 3 bases not matched to a gene. CDR3 in DNA: TGTGCCAGCACTAGACAGGGGCAAGAGACCCAGTACTTC. This encodes CASTRQGQETQYF.

J is TRBJ1-6 and V is TRBV6-4; 9 nucleotides line up with TRBD1. V dropped 5 bases and J dropped 6; count of bases not matched to a gene: 2. CDR3 length: 14 residues. Germline CDR1 reads MRHNA; CDR2 reads SNTAGT. For the CDR3, the DNA is TGTGCCAGCAGTCCGGGACAGGGTAATTCACCCCTCCACTTT. This sequence encodes CASSPGQGNSPLHF.

This clone was detected a few times. This chain connects TRBV9 to TRBJ2-1; TRBD1 is a possible D gene (5 bases). Germline assignment: CDR1 SGDLS and CDR2 YYNGEE. V was trimmed by 4 bases and J by 1 base, leaving 9 bases between them. The CDR3 loop spans 14 amino acids. CDR3 sequence (DNA): TGTGCCAGCAGCCCTTACAGGTCCTACAATGAGCAGTTCTTC. Its translation: CASSPYRSYNEQFF.

CDR3 coding DNA: TGTGCCAGCAGTTACACAGGGCGGGAAGGGGGAGAGACCCAGTACTTC. Its translation: CASSYTGREGGETQYF. This chain links TRBV6-6 with TRBJ2-5; the D call may be TRBD1 or TRBD2 (6 bases each). The V gene's germline CDR1 is MNHNY and CDR2 SVGAGI (reference sequence). The CDR3 has 16 residues. Trimming took 2 bases from V and 4 from J, leaving 17 bases between them.